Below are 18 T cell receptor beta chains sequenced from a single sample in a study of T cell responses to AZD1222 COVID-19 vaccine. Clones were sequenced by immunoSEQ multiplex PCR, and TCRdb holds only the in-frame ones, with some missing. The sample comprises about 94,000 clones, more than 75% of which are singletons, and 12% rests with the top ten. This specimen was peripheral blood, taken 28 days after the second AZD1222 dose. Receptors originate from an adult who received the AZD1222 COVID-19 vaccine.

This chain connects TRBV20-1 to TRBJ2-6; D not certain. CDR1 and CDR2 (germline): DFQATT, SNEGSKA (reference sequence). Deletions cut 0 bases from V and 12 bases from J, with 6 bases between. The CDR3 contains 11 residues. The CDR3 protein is CSARDLGVLTF. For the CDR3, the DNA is TGCAGTGCTAGAGATCTAGGCGTCCTGACTTTC.

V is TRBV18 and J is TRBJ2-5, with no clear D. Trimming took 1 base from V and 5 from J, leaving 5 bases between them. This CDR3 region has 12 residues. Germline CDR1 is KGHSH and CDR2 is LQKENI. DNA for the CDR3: TGTGCCAGCTCACCACAGGACGAGACCCAGTACTTC. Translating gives CASSPQDETQYF. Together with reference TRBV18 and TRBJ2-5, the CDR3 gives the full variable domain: NAGVMQNPRHLVRRRGQEARLRCSPMKGHSHVYWYRQLPEEGLKFMVYLQKENIIDESGMPKERFSAEFPKEGPSILRIQQVVRGDSAAYFCASSPQDETQYFGPGTRLLVL.

The CDR3 DNA reads as TGTGCCAGTAGCCGGTGGGGGGGGAATGAAAAACTGTTTTTT. Its protein product is CASSRWGGNEKLFF. The genes are TRBV11-2 and TRBJ1-4; a possible D gene is TRBD1 (5 bases). Trimming removed 9 bases at V and 5 bases at J, with 16 bases between. The CDR3 loop spans 14 amino acids. Germline assignment: CDR1 SGHAT and CDR2 FQNNGV.

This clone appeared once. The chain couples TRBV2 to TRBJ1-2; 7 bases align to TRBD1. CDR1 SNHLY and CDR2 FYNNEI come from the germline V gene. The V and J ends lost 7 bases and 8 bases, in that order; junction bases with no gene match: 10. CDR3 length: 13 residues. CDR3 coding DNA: TGTGCCAGCAAAGAACAGGGGAGCTGGGGCTACACCTTC. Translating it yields CASKEQGSWGYTF.

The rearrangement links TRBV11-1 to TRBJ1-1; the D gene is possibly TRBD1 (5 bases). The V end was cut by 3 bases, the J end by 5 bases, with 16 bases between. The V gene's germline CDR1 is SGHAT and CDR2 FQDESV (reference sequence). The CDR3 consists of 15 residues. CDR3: CASSLEGSPVTEAFF. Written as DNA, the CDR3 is TGTGCCAGCAGCTTGGAGGGGTCACCCGTAACTGAAGCTTTCTTT.

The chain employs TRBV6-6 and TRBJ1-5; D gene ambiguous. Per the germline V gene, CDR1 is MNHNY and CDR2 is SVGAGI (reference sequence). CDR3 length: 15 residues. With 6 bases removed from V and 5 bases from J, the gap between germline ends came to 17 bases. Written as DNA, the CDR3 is TGTGCCAGCAGCGATCCAGGAGGCTCTTATCAGCCCCAGCATTTT. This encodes CASSDPGGSYQPQHF.

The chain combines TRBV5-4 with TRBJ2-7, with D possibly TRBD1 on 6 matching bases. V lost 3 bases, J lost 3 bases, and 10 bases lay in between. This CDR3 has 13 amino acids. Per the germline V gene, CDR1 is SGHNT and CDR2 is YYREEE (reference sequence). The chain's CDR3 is CASSSRDNYEQYF. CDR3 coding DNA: TGTGCCAGCAGCTCCCGGGACAACTACGAGCAGTACTTC.

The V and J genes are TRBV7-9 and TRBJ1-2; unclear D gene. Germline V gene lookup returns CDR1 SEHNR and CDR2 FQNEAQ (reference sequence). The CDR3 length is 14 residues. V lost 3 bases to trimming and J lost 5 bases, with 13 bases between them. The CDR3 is CASSFEASYYGYTF. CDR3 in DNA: TGTGCCAGCAGCTTCGAGGCCAGCTATTATGGCTACACCTTC.

CDR3 amino acids: CASSYGETEAFF. CDR3 nucleotide sequence: TGTGCCAGCAGTTATGGGGAAACTGAAGCTTTCTTT. The V gene is TRBV6-5, the J gene TRBJ1-1; unclear D gene. The CDR3 loop spans 12 amino acids. CDR1 MNHEY and CDR2 SVGAGI come from the germline V gene. The ends were cut back, 3 bases at V and 5 bases at J, with 7 bases in the middle.

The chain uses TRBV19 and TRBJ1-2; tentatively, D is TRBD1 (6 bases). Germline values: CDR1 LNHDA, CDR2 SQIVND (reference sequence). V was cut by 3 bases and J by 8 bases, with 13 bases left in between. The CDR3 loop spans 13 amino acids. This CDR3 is CASSMRGREGYTF. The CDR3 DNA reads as TGTGCCAGTAGTATGCGGGGGCGGGAGGGCTACACCTTC.

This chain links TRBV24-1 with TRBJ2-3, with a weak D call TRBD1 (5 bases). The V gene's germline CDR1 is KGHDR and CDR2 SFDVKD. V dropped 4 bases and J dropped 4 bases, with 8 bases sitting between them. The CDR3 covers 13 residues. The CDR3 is CATSDRVADTQYF. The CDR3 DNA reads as TGTGCCACCAGTGACAGGGTCGCAGATACGCAGTATTTT.

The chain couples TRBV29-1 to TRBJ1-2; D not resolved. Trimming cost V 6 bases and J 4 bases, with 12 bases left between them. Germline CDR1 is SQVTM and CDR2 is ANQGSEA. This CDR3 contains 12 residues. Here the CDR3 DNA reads TGCAGCGTCACGGCTGGGGTCTATGGCTACACCTTC. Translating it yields CSVTAGVYGYTF.

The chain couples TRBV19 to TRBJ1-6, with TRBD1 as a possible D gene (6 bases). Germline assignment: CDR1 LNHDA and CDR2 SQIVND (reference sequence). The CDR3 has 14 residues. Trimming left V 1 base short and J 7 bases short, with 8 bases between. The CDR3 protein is CASSIGTGNSPLHF. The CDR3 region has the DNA TGTGCCAGTAGTATAGGTACAGGGAATTCACCCCTCCACTTT.

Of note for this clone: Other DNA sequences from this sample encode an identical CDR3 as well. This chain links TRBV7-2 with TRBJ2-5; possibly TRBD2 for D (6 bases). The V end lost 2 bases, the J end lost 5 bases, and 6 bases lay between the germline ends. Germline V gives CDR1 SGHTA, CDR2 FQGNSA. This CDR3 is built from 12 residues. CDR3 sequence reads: CASSLSGETQYF. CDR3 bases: TGTGCCAGCAGCTTAAGCGGGGAGACCCAGTACTTC.

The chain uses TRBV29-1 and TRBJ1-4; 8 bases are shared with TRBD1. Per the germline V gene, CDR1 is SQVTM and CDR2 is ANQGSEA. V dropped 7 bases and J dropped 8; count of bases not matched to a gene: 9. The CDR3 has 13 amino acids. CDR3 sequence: CSAQTGTGEKLFF. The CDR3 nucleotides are TGCAGCGCCCAGACAGGGACAGGCGAAAAACTGTTTTTT.

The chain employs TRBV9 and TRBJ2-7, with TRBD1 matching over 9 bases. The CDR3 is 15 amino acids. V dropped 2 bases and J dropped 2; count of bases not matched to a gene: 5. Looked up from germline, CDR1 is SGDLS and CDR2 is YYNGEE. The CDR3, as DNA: TGTGCCAGCAGCGTTGATGGGACAGGGACCTACGAGCAGTACTTC. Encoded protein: CASSVDGTGTYEQYF.

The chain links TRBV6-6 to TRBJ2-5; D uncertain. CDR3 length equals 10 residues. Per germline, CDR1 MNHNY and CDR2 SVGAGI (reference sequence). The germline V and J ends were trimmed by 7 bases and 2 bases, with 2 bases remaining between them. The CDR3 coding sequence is TGTGCCAGCAAACAAGAGACCCAGTACTTC. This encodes CASKQETQYF.

The CDR3 DNA reads TGTGCCAGCAGCTTGCTTTCCGAGGCAGATACGCAGTATTTT. Translating gives CASSLLSEADTQYF. V and J are TRBV7-9 and TRBJ2-3, with D unclear. Trimming shortened V by 3 bases and J by 4 bases, and 11 bases separated the two germline ends. The germline V gene encodes CDR1 SEHNR and CDR2 FQNEAQ (reference sequence). The CDR3 is 14 residues long.